Sequencing of this TCR beta chain was carried out in a study of OX40 agonist ivuxolimab in advanced cancers. At the level of the study: Patients in the trial were receiving intravenous ivuxolimab every 2 weeks, at doses of 0.01 to 10 mg/kg. Melanoma, hepatocellular carcinoma, head and neck or renal cell cancer occurred in dose-escalation patients. Patients were roughly 83% male with ages roughly 23 to 79, mean roughly 64.

Patients were ineligible given autoimmune disease history or systemic immunosuppression. Profiling relied on immunoSEQ multiplex PCR, and the TCRdb table lists in-frame clones only, not all of them. The sample records tens of thousands of clones, roughly 80% being singletons. This CDR3 is built from 15 residues. CDR1 and CDR2 from the germline V gene are SGHAT and FQNNGV. Trimming took 0 bases from V and 5 from J, leaving 14 bases between them. Sequencing used CD4+ or CD8+ T cells sorted from blood, obtained in a trial of the OX40 agonist ivuxolimab. V usage is TRBV11-2 and J usage is TRBJ2-7; either TRBD1 or TRBD2 may supply D (6 bases each). This sequence was found in an adult with an advanced solid tumor such as melanoma, head and neck, liver or kidney cancer. CDR3 DNA sequence: TGTGCCAGCAGCTTAGAAGGCGGGACAAGACACGAGCAGTACTTC. Encoded protein: CASSLEGGTRHEQYF.